These 5 T cell receptor beta chains share one sample of origin, sequenced in a study of OX40 agonist ivuxolimab in advanced cancers. Sequencing used immunoSEQ multiplex PCR; TCRdb keeps in-frame clones, though not all of them. The data show about 48,000 clones, around 84% seen once. The specimen comprised CD4+ or CD8+ T cells sorted from blood, sampled in a trial of the OX40 agonist ivuxolimab. The origin of the receptors is an adult with an advanced solid tumor such as melanoma, head and neck, liver or kidney cancer.

The rearrangement uses TRBV7-9 and TRBJ1-4; D is undetermined. The V gene's germline CDR1 is SEHNR and CDR2 FQNEAQ (reference sequence). This CDR3 has 15 amino acids. Deletions cut 3 bases from V and 1 base from J, with 9 bases between. This CDR3 reads CASSFSGGTNEKLFF. The CDR3 nucleotides read TGTGCCAGCAGCTTTTCGGGCGGAACTAATGAAAAACTGTTTTTT.

V usage is TRBV21-1 and J usage is TRBJ2-7; the table names TRBD1, a call not compared with the DNA. TRBV21-1 is tagged as a pseudogene. The CDR3 covers 14 residues. CDR3 sequence: CASSKGQSSYEQYF. Here the CDR3 DNA reads TGTGCCAGCAGCAAAGGACAGAGCTCCTACGAGCAGTACTTC.

V gene TRBV6-9 combines with J gene TRBJ2-5; D possibly corresponds to TRBD2 (5 bases). The J call is doubtful: the DNA matches TRBJ2-7 better. CDR1 and CDR2 from the germline V gene are MNHGY and SVAAGI. There are 17 residues in the CDR3. CDR3 coding DNA: TGTGCCAGCAGTTATCCCTCAGCGGAGTACCTCCTCTACGAGCAGTACTTC. Its protein is CASSYPSAEYLLYEQYF.

The CDR3 sequence is CASHSLGELFF. CDR3 nucleotide sequence: TGTGCCAGCCACAGCCTGGGGGAGCTGTTTTTT. This chain uses TRBV7-9 with TRBJ2-2; no reliable D call. The ends were cut back, 8 bases at V and 8 bases at J, with 9 bases in the middle. Per the germline V gene, CDR1 is SEHNR and CDR2 is FQNEAQ (reference sequence). CDR3 length: 11 amino acids.

The chain carries TRBV5-1 and TRBJ1-1, with no clear D. Germline values: CDR1 SGHRS, CDR2 YFSETQ. The CDR3 is made up of 13 amino acids. V lost 0 bases to trimming and J lost 5 bases, with 8 bases between them. The CDR3 DNA sequence: TGCGCCAGCAGCTTGGAGATGGGAACTGAAGCTTTCTTT. It encodes CASSLEMGTEAFF.